This is a list of T cell receptor beta chains from one sample in a study of control samples from healthy donors and cancer patients. TCRdb's copy holds only in-frame clones and misses some; the assay was immunoSEQ multiplex PCR. The sample lists 170,000 or so clones; approximately 96% were seen once. The sequencing input was blood. These receptor sequences come from a woman aged 40 to 50 in good health. Each CDR3 is given with its conserved first and last residue. A D gene is named only where the DNA matches it firmly. Only some rows state a clone size, as once, few, many or a class for expanded clones.

TRBD1 | TRBJ1-4 | 16 | TRBV10-3 | NA | CAITQNPQGWNEKLFF | TGTGCCATCACCCAAAACCCACAGGGGTGGAATGAAAAACTGTTTTTT
TRBD1 | TRBJ2-3 | 15 | TRBV6-4 | NA | CASSSGTGSADTQYF | TGTGCCAGCAGTAGCGGGACAGGGTCGGCAGATACGCAGTATTTT
NA | TRBJ1-1 | 14 | TRBV6-6 | once | CASSLNFLGAEAFF | TGTGCCAGCAGCCTAAACTTTCTCGGCGCTGAAGCTTTCTTT
NA | TRBJ2-4 | 14 | TRBV5-4 | NA | CASRPSRDPNIQYF | TGTGCCAGCAGACCGTCGAGGGACCCAAACATTCAGTACTTC
NA | TRBJ1-2 | 14 | TRBV19 | NA | CASSIFPTEVGYTF | TGTGCCAGTAGTATTTTTCCGACAGAGGTTGGCTACACCTTC
NA | TRBJ1-1 | 15 | TRBV5-1 | NA | CASSPGGSMNTEAFF | TGCGCCAGCAGCCCGGGAGGGAGCATGAACACTGAAGCTTTCTTT
NA | TRBJ2-4 | 15 | TRBV5-4 | NA | CASSLEGLGKNIQYF | TGTGCCAGCAGCTTGGAGGGATTGGGCAAAAACATTCAGTACTTC
NA | TRBJ2-5 | 14 | TRBV28 | NA | CASSPGTAQETQYF | TGTGCCAGCAGCCCCGGGACGGCCCAAGAGACCCAGTACTTC
TRBD2 | TRBJ2-2 | 16 | TRBV27 | once | CASTVAGGPGTGELFF | TGTGCCAGCACCGTAGCGGGAGGGCCCGGCACCGGGGAGCTGTTTTTT
NA | TRBJ1-1 | 13 | TRBV6-5 | NA | CASSYTINTEAFF | TGTGCCAGCAGTTACACGATCAACACTGAAGCTTTCTTT
NA | TRBJ1-2 | 13 | TRBV29-1 | NA | CSGGGASNYGYTF | TGCAGCGGTGGGGGGGCATCTAACTATGGCTACACCTTC
NA | TRBJ1-6 | 15 | TRBV27 | NA | CASSLSQGYNSPLHF | TGTGCCAGCAGTTTGTCACAGGGCTATAATTCACCCCTCCACTTT
TRBD1 | TRBJ2-1 | 18 | TRBV7-3 | NA | CASSLGPTGGTFYNEQFF | TGTGCCAGCAGCTTAGGGCCGACAGGGGGGACTTTTTACAATGAGCAGTTCTTC
TRBD2 | TRBJ2-7 | 17 | TRBV11-2 | NA | CASSFTRTSGGYYEQYF | TGTGCCAGCAGCTTCACCCGGACTAGCGGGGGGTATTACGAGCAGTACTTC
NA | TRBJ2-3 | 13 | TRBV27 | few | CATTGDYTDTQYF | TGTGCCACCACAGGGGACTACACAGATACGCAGTATTTT
NA | TRBJ2-3 | 15 | TRBV7-9 | once | CASSLLGAGPDTQYF | TGTGCCAGCAGCTTATTAGGCGCAGGACCAGATACGCAGTATTTT
NA | TRBJ2-3 | 15 | TRBV6-2/TRBV6-3 | NA | CASSHRDQFTDTQYF | TGTGCCAGCAGTCACCGGGACCAATTCACAGATACGCAGTATTTT
NA | TRBJ1-1 | 12 | TRBV29-1 | NA | CSAGQRNTEAFF | TGCAGCGCTGGCCAAAGAAACACTGAAGCTTTCTTT
TRBD1 | TRBJ2-7 | 16 | TRBV6-4 | NA | CASIGQGREKAYEQYF | TGTGCCAGCATCGGACAGGGAAGAGAGAAAGCCTACGAGCAGTACTTC
NA | TRBJ1-2 | 17 | TRBV6-6 | NA | CASSPSGTGRANYGYTF | TGTGCCAGCAGTCCATCCGGGACCGGGAGGGCTAACTATGGCTACACCTTC